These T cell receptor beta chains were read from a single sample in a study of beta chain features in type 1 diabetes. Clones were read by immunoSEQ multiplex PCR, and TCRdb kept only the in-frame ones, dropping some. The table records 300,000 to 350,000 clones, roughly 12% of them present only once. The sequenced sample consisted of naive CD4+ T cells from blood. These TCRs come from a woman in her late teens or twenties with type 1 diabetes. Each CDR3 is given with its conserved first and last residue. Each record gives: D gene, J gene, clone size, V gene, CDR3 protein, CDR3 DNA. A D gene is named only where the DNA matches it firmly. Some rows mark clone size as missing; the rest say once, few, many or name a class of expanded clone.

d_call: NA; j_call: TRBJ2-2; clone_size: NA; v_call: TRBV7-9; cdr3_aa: CASSLSTNTGELFF; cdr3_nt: TGTGCCAGCAGCTTGAGCACGAACACCGGGGAGCTGTTTTTT
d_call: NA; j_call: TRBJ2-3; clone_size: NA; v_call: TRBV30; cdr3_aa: CAWSVQDTDTQYF; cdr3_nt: TGTGCCTGGAGTGTCCAGGACACAGATACGCAGTATTTT
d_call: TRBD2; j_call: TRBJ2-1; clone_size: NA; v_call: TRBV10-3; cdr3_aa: CAIRLAGGNEQFF; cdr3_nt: TGTGCCATCAGACTAGCGGGAGGCAATGAGCAGTTCTTC
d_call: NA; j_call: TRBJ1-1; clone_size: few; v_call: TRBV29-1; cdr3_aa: CSVVGWSLGNTEAFF; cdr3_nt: TGCAGCGTTGTAGGTTGGAGCCTCGGAAACACTGAAGCTTTCTTT
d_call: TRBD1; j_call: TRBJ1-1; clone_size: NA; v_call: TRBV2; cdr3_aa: CASSATGKAFF; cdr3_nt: TGTGCCAGCAGTGCGACAGGGAAAGCTTTCTTT
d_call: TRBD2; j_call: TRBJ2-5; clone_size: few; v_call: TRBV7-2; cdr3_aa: CASSFSTSAPYF; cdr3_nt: TGTGCCAGCAGCTTCTCGACTAGCGCTCCGTACTTC
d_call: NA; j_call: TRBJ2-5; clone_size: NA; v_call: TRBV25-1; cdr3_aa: CASSLDAQPEETQYF; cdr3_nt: TGTGCCAGCAGCCTCGACGCACAGCCCGAAGAGACCCAGTACTTC
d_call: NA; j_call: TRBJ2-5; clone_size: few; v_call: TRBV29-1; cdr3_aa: CSVEAAWGGAIETQYF; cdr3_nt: TGCAGCGTTGAAGCGGCTTGGGGGGGGGCGATCGAGACCCAGTACTTC
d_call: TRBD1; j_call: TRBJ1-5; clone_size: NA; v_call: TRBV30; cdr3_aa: CAWSATGGHQPQHF; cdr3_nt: TGTGCCTGGAGTGCTACAGGGGGGCATCAGCCCCAGCATTTT
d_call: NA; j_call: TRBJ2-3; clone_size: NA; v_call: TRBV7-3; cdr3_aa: CASSLVLADRQYF; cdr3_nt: TGTGCCAGCAGCTTAGTCCTAGCAGATCGGCAGTATTTT
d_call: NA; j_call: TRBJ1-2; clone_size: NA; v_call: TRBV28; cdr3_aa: CASSLESLGLVGYTF; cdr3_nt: TGTGCCAGCAGTTTGGAGTCACTGGGACTGGTCGGCTACACCTTC
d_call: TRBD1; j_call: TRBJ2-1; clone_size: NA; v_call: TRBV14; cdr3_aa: CASSQLTGTAEQFF; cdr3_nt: TGTGCCAGCAGCCAATTGACAGGGACGGCTGAGCAGTTCTTC
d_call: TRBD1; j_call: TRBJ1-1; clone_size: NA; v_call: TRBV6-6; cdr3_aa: CASSLDRGNTEAFF; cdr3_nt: TGTGCCAGCAGTTTGGACAGGGGCAACACTGAAGCTTTCTTT
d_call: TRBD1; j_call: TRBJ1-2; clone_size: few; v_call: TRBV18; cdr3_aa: CASSPVGQGVNYGYTF; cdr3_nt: TGTGCCAGCTCACCAGTCGGACAGGGGGTGAACTATGGCTACACCTTC
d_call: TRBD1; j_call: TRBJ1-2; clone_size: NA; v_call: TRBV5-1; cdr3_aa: CASSTRGQGVGGYTF; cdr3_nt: TGCGCCAGCAGCACCCGCGGACAGGGTGTAGGTGGCTACACCTTC
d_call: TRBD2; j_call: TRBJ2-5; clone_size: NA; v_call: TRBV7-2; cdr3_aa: CASRPGLAGNQETQYF; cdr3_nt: TGTGCCAGCAGACCGGGACTAGCGGGGAACCAAGAGACCCAGTACTTC